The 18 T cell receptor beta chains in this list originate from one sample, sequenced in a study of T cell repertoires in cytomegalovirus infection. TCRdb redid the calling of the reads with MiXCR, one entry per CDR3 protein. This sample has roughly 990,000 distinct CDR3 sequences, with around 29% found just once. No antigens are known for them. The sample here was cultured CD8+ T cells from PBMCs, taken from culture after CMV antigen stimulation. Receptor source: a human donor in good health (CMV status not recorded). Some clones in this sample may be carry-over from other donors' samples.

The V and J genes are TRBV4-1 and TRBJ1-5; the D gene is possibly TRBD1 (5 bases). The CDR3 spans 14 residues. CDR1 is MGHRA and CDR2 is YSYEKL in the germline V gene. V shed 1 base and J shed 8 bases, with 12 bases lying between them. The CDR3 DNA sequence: TGCGCCAGCAGCCAAGTGGGGGTTGGAGAGCCCCAGCATTTT. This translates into CASSQVGVGEPQHF.

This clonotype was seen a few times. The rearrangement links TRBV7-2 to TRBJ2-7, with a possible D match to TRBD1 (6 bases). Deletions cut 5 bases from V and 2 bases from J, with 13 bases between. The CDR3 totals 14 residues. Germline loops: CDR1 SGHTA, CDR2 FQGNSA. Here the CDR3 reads CASSGRQVTYEQYF. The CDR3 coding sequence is TGTGCCAGCAGCGGCCGACAGGTCACCTACGAGCAGTACTTC.

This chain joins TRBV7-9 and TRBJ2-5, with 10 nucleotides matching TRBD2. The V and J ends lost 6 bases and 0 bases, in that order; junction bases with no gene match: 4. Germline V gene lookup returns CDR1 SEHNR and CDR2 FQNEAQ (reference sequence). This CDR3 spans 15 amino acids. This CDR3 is CASSIAGGYQETQYF. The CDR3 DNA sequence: TGTGCCAGCAGTATAGCGGGGGGCTACCAAGAGACCCAGTACTTC.

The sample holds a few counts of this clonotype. CDR3 nucleotide sequence: TGTGCCACCAGTGATTTCGCCGGAGGACGAATAAGCTCCTACAATGAGCAGTTCTTC. Its protein is CATSDFAGGRISSYNEQFF. The chain employs TRBV24-1 and TRBJ2-1; weak D call: TRBD2 (5 bases). This CDR3 has 19 amino acids. Germline assignment: CDR1 KGHDR and CDR2 SFDVKD. V was clipped by 1 base and J by 0 bases, with 18 bases between them.

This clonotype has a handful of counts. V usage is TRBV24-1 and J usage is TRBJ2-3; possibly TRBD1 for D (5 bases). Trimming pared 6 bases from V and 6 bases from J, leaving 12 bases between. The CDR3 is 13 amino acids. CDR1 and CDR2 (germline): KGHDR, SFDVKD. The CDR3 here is CATSFAGRDTQYF. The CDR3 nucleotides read TGTGCCACCAGTTTCGCAGGGCGCGATACGCAGTATTTT.

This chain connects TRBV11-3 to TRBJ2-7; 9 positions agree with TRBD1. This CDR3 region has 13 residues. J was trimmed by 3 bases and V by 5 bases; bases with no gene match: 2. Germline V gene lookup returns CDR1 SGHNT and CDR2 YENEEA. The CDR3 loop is CASSRDRVYEQYV. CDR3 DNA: TGTGCCAGCAGCCGGGACAGGGTCTACGAGCAGTACGTC.

CDR3 residues: CASRVSTEAFF. Written as DNA, the CDR3 is TGTGCCAGCCGAGTGAGCACTGAAGCTTTCTTT. The chain recombines TRBV6-2 or TRBV6-3 with TRBJ1-1; D not certain. This CDR3 contains 11 residues. Deletions cut 8 bases from V and 4 bases from J, with 8 bases between. Germline values: CDR1 MNHEY, CDR2 SVGEGT.

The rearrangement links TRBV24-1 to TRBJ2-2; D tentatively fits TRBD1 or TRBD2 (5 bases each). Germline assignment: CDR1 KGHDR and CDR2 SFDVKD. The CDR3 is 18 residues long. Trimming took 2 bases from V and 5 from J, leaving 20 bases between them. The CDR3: CATSDSPLGAMGTGELFF. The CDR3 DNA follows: TGTGCCACCAGTGATTCTCCTCTCGGGGCAATGGGAACCGGGGAGCTGTTTTTT.

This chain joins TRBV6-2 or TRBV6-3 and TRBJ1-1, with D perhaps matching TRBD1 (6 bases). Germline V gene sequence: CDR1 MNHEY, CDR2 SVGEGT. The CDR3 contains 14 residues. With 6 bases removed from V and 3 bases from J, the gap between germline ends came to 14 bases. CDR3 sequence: CASSLTGSYTEAFF. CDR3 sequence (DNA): TGTGCCAGCAGCCTGACAGGTAGTTACACTGAAGCTTTCTTT.

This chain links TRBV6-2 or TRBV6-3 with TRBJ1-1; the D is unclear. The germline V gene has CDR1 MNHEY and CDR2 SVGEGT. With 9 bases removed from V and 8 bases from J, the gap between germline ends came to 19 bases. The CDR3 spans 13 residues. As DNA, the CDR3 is TGTGCCAGTTCCCGAATCGATGGTCGGGAAGCTTTCTTT. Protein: CASSRIDGREAFF.

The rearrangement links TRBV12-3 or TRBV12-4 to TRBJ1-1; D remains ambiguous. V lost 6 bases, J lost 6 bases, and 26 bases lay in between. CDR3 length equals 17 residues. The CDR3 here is CASSLEGHPVGSPEAFF. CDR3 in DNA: TGTGCCAGCAGCCTAGAGGGCCATCCAGTTGGCAGCCCTGAAGCTTTCTTT.

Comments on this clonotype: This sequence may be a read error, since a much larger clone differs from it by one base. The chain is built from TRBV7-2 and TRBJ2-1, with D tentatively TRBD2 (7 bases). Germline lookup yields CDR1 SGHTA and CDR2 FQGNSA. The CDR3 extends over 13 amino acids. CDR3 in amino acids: CANSPEGGIEQFF. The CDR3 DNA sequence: TGTGCCAACAGCCCCGAGGGGGGGATTGAGCAGTTCTTC.

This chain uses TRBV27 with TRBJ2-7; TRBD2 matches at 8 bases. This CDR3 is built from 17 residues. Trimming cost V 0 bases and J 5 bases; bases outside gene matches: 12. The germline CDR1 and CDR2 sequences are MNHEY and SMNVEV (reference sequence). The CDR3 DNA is TGTGCCAGCAGTTTATCGCTCGAGCGGGGGTCTATCCACGAGCAGTACTTC. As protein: CASSLSLERGSIHEQYF.

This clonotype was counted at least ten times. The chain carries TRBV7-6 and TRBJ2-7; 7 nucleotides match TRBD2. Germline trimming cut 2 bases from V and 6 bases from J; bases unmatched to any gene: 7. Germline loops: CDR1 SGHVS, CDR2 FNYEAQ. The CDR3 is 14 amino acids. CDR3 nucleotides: TGTGCCAGCAGCTTAAAGGGTTCGGGAGGCGAGCAGTACTTC. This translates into CASSLKGSGGEQYF.

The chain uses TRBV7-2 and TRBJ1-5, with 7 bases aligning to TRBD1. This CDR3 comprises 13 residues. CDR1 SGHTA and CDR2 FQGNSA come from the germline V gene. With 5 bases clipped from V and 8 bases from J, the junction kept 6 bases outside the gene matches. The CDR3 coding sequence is TGTGCCAGCAGCCCCCGACAGGGTAAGCCCCAGCATTTT. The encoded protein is CASSPRQGKPQHF.

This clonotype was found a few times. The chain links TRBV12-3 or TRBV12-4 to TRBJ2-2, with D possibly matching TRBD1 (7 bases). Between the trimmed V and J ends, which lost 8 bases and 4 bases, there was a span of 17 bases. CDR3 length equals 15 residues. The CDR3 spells CASREEGQFTGELFF. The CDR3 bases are TGTGCCAGCCGAGAGGAGGGACAGTTCACCGGGGAGCTGTTTTTT.

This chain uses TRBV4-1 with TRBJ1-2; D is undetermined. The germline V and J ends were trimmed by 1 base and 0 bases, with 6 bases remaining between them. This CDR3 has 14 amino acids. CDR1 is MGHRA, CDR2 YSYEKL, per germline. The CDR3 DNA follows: TGCGCCAGCAGCCAAGGTAGCTCTAACTATGGCTACACCTTC. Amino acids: CASSQGSSNYGYTF.

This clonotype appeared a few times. Written as DNA, the CDR3 is TGTGCCAGCAGCCCAGCAGCGCCCGGCGACTACAATGAGCAGTTCTTC. It encodes CASSPAAPGDYNEQFF. The chain has TRBV7-8 and TRBJ2-1; D uncertain. The CDR3 has 16 amino acids. CDR1 is SGHVS, CDR2 FQNEAQ, per germline. V was shortened by 5 bases and J by 3 bases, with 17 bases between the two germline ends.